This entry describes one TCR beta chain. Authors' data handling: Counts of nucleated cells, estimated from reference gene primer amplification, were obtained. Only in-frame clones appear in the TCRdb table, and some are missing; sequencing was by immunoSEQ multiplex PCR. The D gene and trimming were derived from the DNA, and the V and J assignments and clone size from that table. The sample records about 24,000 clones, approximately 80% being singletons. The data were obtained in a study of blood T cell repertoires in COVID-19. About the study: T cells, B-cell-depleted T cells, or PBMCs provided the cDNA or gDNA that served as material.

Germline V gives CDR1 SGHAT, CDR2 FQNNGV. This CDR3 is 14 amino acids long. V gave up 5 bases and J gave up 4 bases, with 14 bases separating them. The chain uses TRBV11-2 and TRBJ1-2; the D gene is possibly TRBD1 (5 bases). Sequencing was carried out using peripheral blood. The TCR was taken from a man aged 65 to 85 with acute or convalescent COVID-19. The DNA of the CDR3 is TGTGCCAGCAGCCCGAGCGGGGGGAGCTATGGCTACACCTTC. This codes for CASSPSGGSYGYTF. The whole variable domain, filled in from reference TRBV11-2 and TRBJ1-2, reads EAGVAQSPRYKIIEKRQSVAFWCNPISGHATLYWYQQILGQGPKLLIQFQNNGVVDDSQLPKDRFSAERLKGVDSTLKIQPAKLEDSAVYLCASSPSGGSYGYTFGSGTRLTVV.